A single sample is the source of the 11 T cell receptor beta chains below, sequenced in a study of blood T cell repertoires in COVID-19. Data came from immunoSEQ multiplex PCR; TCRdb stores just in-frame clones and leaves some out. The sample contains over 35,000 clones, 81% of which appear only once. The specimen sequenced was peripheral blood. The receptors were gathered from a man in his forties with active or convalescent COVID-19.

This clone appeared a single time. The gene calls are TRBV7-9 and TRBJ1-2; D gene uncertain. There are 14 residues in the CDR3. V was trimmed by 5 bases and J by 3 bases, leaving 13 bases between them. Germline lookup yields CDR1 SEHNR and CDR2 FQNEAQ (reference sequence). CDR3 nucleotides: TGTGCCAGCAGCCCCGCCATACGGGACTATGGCTACACCTTC. It codes for CASSPAIRDYGYTF. The whole variable domain, filled in from reference TRBV7-9 and TRBJ1-2, reads DTGVSQNPRHKITKRGQNVTFRCDPISEHNRLYWYRQTLGQGPEFLTYFQNEAQLEKSRLLSDRFSAERPKGSFSTLEIQRTEQGDSAMYLCASSPAIRDYGYTFGSGTRLTVV.

The rearrangement uses TRBV2 and TRBJ2-3; a weak D match, TRBD2 (5 bases). CDR3 size: 14 residues. The germline V and J ends were trimmed by 3 bases and 2 bases, with 9 bases remaining between them. Germline V CDR1 and CDR2: SNHLY, FYNNEI. CDR3 coding DNA: TGTGCCAGCAGTGAGGAGGTCTACACAGATACGCAGTATTTT. It yields the protein CASSEEVYTDTQYF.

CDR3 nucleotide sequence: TGTGCCAGCAGTTTAATGGTACCTCGGGGTCATGAGCAGTTCTTC. Amino acid sequence: CASSLMVPRGHEQFF. The chain recombines TRBV27 with TRBJ2-1; weak D call: TRBD2 (5 bases). The V and J ends lost 2 bases and 8 bases respectively, with 16 bases between them. The CDR3 is 15 residues long. CDR1 and CDR2 (germline): MNHEY, SMNVEV (reference sequence).

The rearrangement links TRBV4-1 to TRBJ1-1, with 7 positions matching TRBD1. The CDR3 has 14 amino acids. J gave up 1 base and V 4 bases, and 3 bases lay outside the gene matches. Germline-derived CDR1 and CDR2 are MGHRA and YSYEKL. In DNA, the CDR3 is TGCGCCAGCAGCCTCGACAGGGCGAACACTGAAGCTTTCTTT. Protein: CASSLDRANTEAFF.

The chain employs TRBV9 and TRBJ1-4; D remains unclear. V shed 0 bases and J shed 7 bases, with 10 bases lying between them. CDR3 length: 14 residues. In germline, CDR1 is SGDLS, CDR2 YYNGEE. The CDR3 sequence: CASSVGGRGEKLFF. In nucleotides, the CDR3 is TGTGCCAGCAGCGTAGGAGGGCGGGGTGAAAAACTGTTTTTT.

The genes are TRBV11-2 and TRBJ1-1, with D tentatively TRBD1 (6 bases). CDR3 length equals 14 residues. The V end lost 6 bases, the J end lost 0 bases, and 11 bases lay between the germline ends. The germline CDR1 and CDR2 sequences are SGHAT and FQNNGV. The CDR3 is CASRLGQLNTEAFF. In DNA form, the CDR3 reads TGTGCCAGCAGACTAGGACAGCTGAACACTGAAGCTTTCTTT.

The chain couples TRBV18 to TRBJ1-5; the match to TRBD1 covers 9 bases. The V gene end was trimmed by 6 bases and the J gene end by 7 bases; junction bases not matched to a gene: 7. CDR1 is KGHSH and CDR2 is LQKENI in the germline V gene. The CDR3 has 14 residues. DNA of the CDR3: TGTGCCAGCTCGCCAGGACAGGGGAGGCAGCCCCAGCATTTT. Amino acid sequence: CASSPGQGRQPQHF.

The chain carries TRBV6-5 and TRBJ2-7, with D perhaps TRBD1 (6 bases). CDR3 length: 14 amino acids. V was clipped by 6 bases and J by 2 bases, with 14 bases between them. From germline, CDR1 is MNHEY and CDR2 SVGAGI. In nucleotides, the CDR3 is TGTGCCAGCAGCCGGACAGCCGGAGCCTACGAGCAGTACTTC. Its protein is CASSRTAGAYEQYF.

The V call is TRBV9, the J call TRBJ1-2; possibly TRBD1 for D (6 bases). The germline CDR1 and CDR2 sequences are SGDLS and YYNGEE. V was shortened by 2 bases and J by 8 bases, with 13 bases between the two germline ends. The CDR3 sequence is 13 residues long. The CDR3 here is CASSVANRVGYTF. The DNA for the CDR3 is TGTGCCAGCAGCGTGGCGAACAGGGTGGGCTACACCTTC.

This chain joins TRBV2 and TRBJ2-5; 8 nucleotides align to TRBD1. The V and J ends lost 1 base and 5 bases, in that order; junction bases with no gene match: 6. This CDR3 region has 15 residues. The germline V gene has CDR1 SNHLY and CDR2 FYNNEI. The CDR3 here is CASSEVRTGTETQYF. CDR3 DNA sequence: TGTGCCAGCAGTGAAGTTAGGACAGGGACGGAGACCCAGTACTTC.

The chain couples TRBV4-1 to TRBJ1-1; D may be TRBD1 (6 bases). CDR1 is MGHRA, CDR2 YSYEKL, per germline. Trimming stripped 4 bases from V and 9 bases from J, with 15 bases between. The CDR3 totals 13 residues. The CDR3 bases are TGCGCCAGCAGCCTGGGAGCGGGGGCTAAAGCTTTCTTT. It encodes CASSLGAGAKAFF.